The 32 T cell receptor beta chains listed next were all sequenced from one sample in a study of cytomegalovirus exposure and HLA in healthy donors. In the PCR, 60 Vbeta and 13 Jbeta primers were used. The assay was immunoSEQ multiplex PCR, and TCRdb's table has in-frame clones only and misses some. The table records 170,000 or so clones, 60% to 85% of them present only once. The sample taken for sequencing was PBMCs. These receptors came from a woman in her forties or fifties in good health and CMV-seropositive.

This clone was found once. The V gene is TRBV11-3, the J gene TRBJ2-7; TRBD2 aligns across 14 bases. This CDR3 has 17 residues. V shed 4 bases and J 3 bases; nucleotides not matched to a gene: 8. Germline V CDR1 and CDR2: SGHNT, YENEEA. The CDR3 loop reads CASSYLPTSGGVYEQYF. The CDR3 DNA reads as TGTGCCAGCAGCTACCTACCGACTAGCGGGGGGGTCTACGAGCAGTACTTC.

The J gene is TRBJ2-1, the V gene TRBV4-3, with 7 bases fitting TRBD2. Germline V gene data show CDR1 as LGHNA and CDR2 as YSLEER. The CDR3 totals 17 residues. V was clipped by 0 bases and J by 6 bases; unmatched bases: 11. The DNA for the CDR3 is TGCGCCAGCAGCCAAGATCTCGGGCCTAGCGGACCCAATGAGCAGTTCTTC. This translates into CASSQDLGPSGPNEQFF.

The chain joins TRBV9 to TRBJ1-2; 8 bases match TRBD1. Germline V gives CDR1 SGDLS, CDR2 YYNGEE. This CDR3 is built from 14 residues. The ends lost 4 bases at V and 8 bases at J; junction bases unmatched: 10. CDR3 in amino acids: CASSLDWTGNGYTF. The DNA of the CDR3 is TGTGCCAGCAGCTTAGACTGGACAGGGAACGGCTACACCTTC.

The chain has TRBV19 and TRBJ2-5; TRBD2 matches at 8 bases. This CDR3 spans 13 amino acids. Germline CDR1 is LNHDA and CDR2 is SQIVND (reference sequence). With V trimmed by 4 bases and J by 4 bases, 2 bases remained unmatched. The CDR3 DNA reads as TGTGCCAGTAGTAGGCTAGCGGGAGAGACCCAGTACTTC. This encodes CASSRLAGETQYF.

The chain uses TRBV7-9 and TRBJ1-1; TRBD1 is a possible D gene (6 bases). The CDR3 loop spans 15 amino acids. Germline-derived CDR1 and CDR2 are SEHNR and FQNEAQ (reference sequence). V lost 5 bases and J lost 1, with 14 bases in between. The CDR3 protein is CASSPRDTPNTEAFF. The CDR3 DNA is TGTGCCAGCAGCCCCCGGGACACCCCGAACACTGAAGCTTTCTTT. The complete variable domain, with remaining parts taken from reference TRBV7-9 and TRBJ1-1, reads DTGVSQNPRHKITKRGQNVTFRCDPISEHNRLYWYRQTLGQGPEFLTYFQNEAQLEKSRLLSDRFSAERPKGSFSTLEIQRTEQGDSAMYLCASSPRDTPNTEAFFGQGTRLTVV.

This chain links TRBV5-6 with TRBJ1-2; possibly TRBD1 for D (5 bases). The CDR3 spans 15 residues. Germline V gene lookup returns CDR1 SGHDT and CDR2 YYEEEE. V lost 4 bases and J lost 2, with 15 bases in between. CDR3 nucleotide sequence: TGTGCCAGCAGCCCCTCGGCAGGGCTCAACTATGGCTACACCTTC. It translates to CASSPSAGLNYGYTF. Complete variable domain (other parts from reference TRBV5-6 and TRBJ1-2): DAGVTQSPTHLIKTRGQQVTLRCSPKSGHDTVSWYQQALGQGPQFIFQYYEEEERQRGNFPDRFSGHQFPNYSSELNVNALLLGDSALYLCASSPSAGLNYGYTFGSGTRLTVV.

The rearrangement links TRBV5-8 to TRBJ2-7, with D possibly matching TRBD1 (5 bases). Germline V lookup: CDR1 SGHTS, CDR2 YDEGEE. The ends were cut back, 3 bases at V and 2 bases at J, with 9 bases in the middle. This CDR3 comprises 13 residues. The CDR3 is CASSSSTAYEQYF. CDR3 coding DNA: TGTGCCAGCAGCTCCTCGACAGCCTACGAGCAGTACTTC.

The CDR3 spells CASSAAREPPLHF. The CDR3 region has the DNA TGTGCCAGCAGCGCGGCTAGGGAGCCACCCCTCCACTTT. The chain is built from TRBV9 and TRBJ1-6, with D hard to call. CDR3 size: 13 residues. Germline CDR1 SGDLS, CDR2 YYNGEE. V lost 3 bases, J lost 11 bases, and 12 bases lay in between.

The V and J genes are TRBV7-2 and TRBJ2-7; maybe TRBD2 (6 bases). The germline CDR1 and CDR2 sequences are SGHTA and FQGNSA. This CDR3 has 17 residues. V dropped 5 bases and J dropped 6 bases, with 26 bases sitting between them. The CDR3 DNA reads as TGTACCAGCAGCCGCACCATCGGGAAACTAGCATTCCGCGAGCAGTACTTC. This codes for CTSSRTIGKLAFREQYF.

A few counts support this clone. The rearrangement links TRBV5-6 to TRBJ2-5; D might be TRBD2 (5 bases). Trimming left V 4 bases short and J 3 bases short, with 13 bases between. Germline lookup yields CDR1 SGHDT and CDR2 YYEEEE. The CDR3 loop spans 14 amino acids. CDR3 region: CASSPRGSEETQYF. CDR3 in DNA: TGTGCCAGCAGCCCCCGGGGTAGCGAAGAGACCCAGTACTTC. Full variable domain (rest looked up from reference TRBV5-6 and TRBJ2-5): DAGVTQSPTHLIKTRGQQVTLRCSPKSGHDTVSWYQQALGQGPQFIFQYYEEEERQRGNFPDRFSGHQFPNYSSELNVNALLLGDSALYLCASSPRGSEETQYFGPGTRLLVL.

The chain is built from TRBV30 and TRBJ2-2; 10 bases map to TRBD2. J gave up 7 bases and V 3 bases, and 5 bases lay outside the gene matches. The CDR3 is 14 amino acids. Germline values: CDR1 GTSNPN, CDR2 SVGIG (reference sequence). The CDR3 DNA reads as TGTGCCTGGAGATCAGCGGGGGGGTTCGGGGAGCTGTTTTTT. Translating gives CAWRSAGGFGELFF.

J is TRBJ2-3 and V is TRBV28, with 7 bases fitting TRBD2. The CDR3 runs to 16 residues. Losses at the gene ends were 8 bases for V and 3 bases for J; bases not matched to a gene: 14. CDR1 and CDR2 from the germline V gene are MDHEN and SYDVKM. As DNA, the CDR3 is TGTGCCAGCCCCCCCCCGGGGGGTCGTATGACAGATACGCAGTATTTT. Translating gives CASPPPGGRMTDTQYF.

This clone was observed once. The chain uses TRBV5-1 and TRBJ1-1; D is possibly TRBD1 (6 bases). V was pared by 3 bases and J by 0 bases, with 12 bases between. This CDR3 contains 15 residues. CDR1 and CDR2 (germline): SGHRS, YFSETQ. In DNA, the CDR3 is TGCGCCAGCAGCTCCCAACAGGGCCTGAACACTGAAGCTTTCTTT. Encoded protein: CASSSQQGLNTEAFF.

This clone was counted only a few times. The chain uses TRBV5-1 and TRBJ1-6; no clear D gene. The CDR3 loop spans 15 amino acids. CDR1 SGHRS and CDR2 YFSETQ come from the germline V gene. Trimming took 0 bases from V and 8 from J, leaving 12 bases between them. The CDR3 loop reads CASSLAGPQDSPLHF. CDR3 coding DNA: TGCGCCAGCAGCTTGGCAGGCCCCCAGGATTCACCCCTCCACTTT.

This chain connects TRBV30 to TRBJ1-2; the match to TRBD1 covers 8 bases. CDR1 GTSNPN and CDR2 SVGIG come from the germline V gene (reference sequence). V was pared by 2 bases and J by 8 bases, with 10 bases of the junction left unmatched. The CDR3 loop spans 14 amino acids. The CDR3 is CAWSLLDRGRGYTF. DNA of the CDR3: TGTGCCTGGAGTCTACTAGACAGGGGACGGGGCTACACCTTC.

The chain combines TRBV18 with TRBJ2-7; TRBD1 agrees at 10 bases. V dropped 3 bases and J dropped 3; count of bases not matched to a gene: 5. This CDR3 has 15 amino acids. Germline lookup yields CDR1 KGHSH and CDR2 LQKENI. The CDR3 here is CASSPPGTGDYEQYF. The CDR3, as DNA: TGTGCCAGCTCACCCCCCGGGACAGGGGACTACGAGCAGTACTTC.

Only a few counts were recorded for this clone. The chain uses TRBV5-6 and TRBJ1-2, with D maybe TRBD1 (5 bases). The CDR3 loop spans 14 amino acids. V shed 1 base and J shed 8 bases, with 15 bases lying between them. Germline V gives CDR1 SGHDT, CDR2 YYEEEE. CDR3 residues: CASSLIQGNGGYTF. In nucleotides, the CDR3 is TGTGCCAGCAGCTTGATCCAGGGCAATGGCGGCTACACCTTC. Based on the CDR3 plus reference TRBV5-6 and TRBJ1-2, the full variable domain is DAGVTQSPTHLIKTRGQQVTLRCSPKSGHDTVSWYQQALGQGPQFIFQYYEEEERQRGNFPDRFSGHQFPNYSSELNVNALLLGDSALYLCASSLIQGNGGYTFGSGTRLTVV.

The rearrangement links TRBV30 to TRBJ2-7; D possibly corresponds to TRBD1 (5 bases). CDR3 size: 17 residues. Germline V gives CDR1 GTSNPN, CDR2 SVGIG (reference sequence). The V end lost 3 bases, the J end lost 0 bases, and 21 bases lay between the germline ends. For the CDR3, the DNA is TGTGCCTGGAGGTTCTTGATCGGGCAGGGCAGCTCCTACGAGCAGTACTTC. It is translated as CAWRFLIGQGSSYEQYF. The full variable domain, with the rest looked up from reference TRBV30 and TRBJ2-7, is SQTIHQWPATLVQPVGSPLSLECTVEGTSNPNLYWYRQAAGRGLQLLFYSVGIGQISSEVPQNLSASRPQDRQFILSSKKLLLSDSGFYLCAWRFLIGQGSSYEQYFGPGTRLTVT.

A few counts support this clone. The chain uses TRBV7-9 and TRBJ2-1, with TRBD2 matching 7 bases. The germline gives CDR1 SEHNR, CDR2 FQNEAQ (reference sequence). The CDR3 has 16 residues. Germline trimming cut 5 bases from V and 3 bases from J; bases unmatched to any gene: 10. CDR3 nucleotide sequence: TGTGCCAGCAGCCTCTGGGGGGGGAGAATCTACAATGAGCAGTTCTTC. Translating it yields CASSLWGGRIYNEQFF.

The gene calls are TRBV9 and TRBJ2-1, with 8 bases lining up with TRBD1. The CDR3 is 14 amino acids. Losses at the gene ends were 4 bases for V and 3 bases for J; bases not matched to a gene: 3. Germline V gene lookup returns CDR1 SGDLS and CDR2 YYNGEE. CDR3 sequence reads: CASSQTGVYNEQFF. Here the CDR3 DNA reads TGTGCCAGCAGCCAGACAGGGGTCTACAATGAGCAGTTCTTC.

This clone turned up a few times. V usage is TRBV9 and J usage is TRBJ1-5, with a tentative D call TRBD1 (5 bases). CDR1 and CDR2 from the germline V gene are SGDLS and YYNGEE. Trimming cost V 4 bases and J 3 bases, with 14 bases left between them. The CDR3 spans 15 residues. CDR3 loop: CASSLTDSLNQPQHF. The CDR3, as DNA: TGTGCCAGCAGCCTTACCGACAGTCTCAATCAGCCCCAGCATTTT.

The J gene is TRBJ2-1, the V gene TRBV27; D possibly corresponds to TRBD1 (6 bases). This CDR3 has 15 residues. The V gene's germline CDR1 is MNHEY and CDR2 SMNVEV (reference sequence). Trimming removed 0 bases from V and 9 bases from J, with 15 bases in between. The CDR3 spells CASSLSVYQDSEQFF. The CDR3 DNA sequence: TGTGCCAGCAGTTTATCAGTCTACCAGGACAGTGAGCAGTTCTTC.

The CDR3 DNA reads as TGTGCCAGCAGCGTAGCTTTCGGTGACAGGGACCATGGCTACACCTTC. Residues: CASSVAFGDRDHGYTF. The chain uses TRBV9 and TRBJ1-2, with 7 positions matching TRBD1. The ends lost 0 bases at V and 6 bases at J; junction bases unmatched: 11. Germline V gives CDR1 SGDLS, CDR2 YYNGEE. The CDR3 runs 16 residues.

V is TRBV10-3 and J is TRBJ1-1, with TRBD1 matching 7 bases. Trimming removed 0 bases from V and 7 bases from J; junction bases left unmatched: 5. This CDR3 has 14 amino acids. CDR1 is ENHRY, CDR2 SYGVKD, per germline. The CDR3 DNA reads TGTGCCATCAGTGAGTCGGGGGGACAGAGTGAAGCTTTCTTT. It yields the protein CAISESGGQSEAFF.

This chain links TRBV30 with TRBJ1-2; D gene unclear. The V gene lost 0 bases and the J gene lost 10 bases, with 18 bases spanning the gap. Germline V gene lookup returns CDR1 GTSNPN and CDR2 SVGIG (reference sequence). The CDR3 contains 14 residues. In nucleotides, the CDR3 is TGTGCCTGGAGTGTGGTAGGAGGGAAGGAGGACTACACCTTC. As protein: CAWSVVGGKEDYTF.

The V and J genes are TRBV27 and TRBJ2-7, with 13 bases matching TRBD2. V was pared by 4 bases and J by 6 bases, with 12 bases of the junction left unmatched. This CDR3 has 17 amino acids. The V gene's germline CDR1 is MNHEY and CDR2 SMNVEV (reference sequence). The CDR3 region has the DNA TGTGCCAGCAGTTCCTCGGTGGGGACTAGCGGGACTGGCGAGCAGTACTTC. Its translation: CASSSSVGTSGTGEQYF.

Points on this clone: At one boundary the junction diverges from the germline segment, which might be a read error. In DNA, the CDR3 is TGTGCCGGCAGTGACCCTAGCCGAGACCTTGGGAATGAGCAGTTCTTC. It translates to CAGSDPSRDLGNEQFF. V gene TRBV25-1 combines with J gene TRBJ2-1; maybe TRBD2 (5 bases). The CDR3 spans 16 residues. Looked up from germline, CDR1 is MGHDK and CDR2 is SYGVNS.

Written as DNA, the CDR3 is TGTGCCAGCAGCCAACAGGGGGCGGAGAGCACTGAAGCTTTCTTT. This sequence encodes CASSQQGAESTEAFF. V and J are TRBV7-2 and TRBJ1-1, with 9 bases aligning to TRBD1. Trimming at V came to 5 bases and at J to 4 bases, leaving 8 bases not matched to a gene. The length of the CDR3 is 15 residues. In germline, CDR1 is SGHTA, CDR2 FQGNSA.

The gene calls are TRBV11-3 and TRBJ2-3, with 10 bases aligning to TRBD2. The CDR3 is 19 residues long. The V segment lost 3 bases and the J segment 0 bases; nucleotides outside the gene matches: 12. Per the germline V gene, CDR1 is SGHNT and CDR2 is YENEEA. CDR3 DNA: TGTGCCAGCAGCTTGGGTGGAGGACTAGCGGCTCTTAGCACAGATACGCAGTATTTT. It yields the protein CASSLGGGLAALSTDTQYF.

The CDR3 sequence: CASSPREGETQYF. CDR3 DNA sequence: TGCGCCAGCAGCCCCCGGGAGGGGGAGACCCAGTACTTC. This chain connects TRBV5-1 to TRBJ2-5; 8 nucleotides match TRBD2. The CDR3 length is 13 residues. In germline, CDR1 is SGHRS, CDR2 YFSETQ. V gave up 4 bases and J gave up 5 bases; unmatched junction bases: 4.

The chain carries TRBV27 and TRBJ1-2; 9 bases match TRBD1. Germline V gene sequence: CDR1 MNHEY, CDR2 SMNVEV (reference sequence). The J segment lost 4 bases and the V segment lost 6 bases, leaving 3 bases of the junction unmatched. The CDR3 is made up of 13 amino acids. The CDR3 here is CASRMDRGYGYTF. The CDR3 DNA reads as TGTGCCAGCAGGATGGACAGGGGCTATGGCTACACCTTC.

The chain is built from TRBV18 and TRBJ2-7, with TRBD1 matching over 11 bases. Per the germline V gene, CDR1 is KGHSH and CDR2 is LQKENI. Trimming took 3 bases from V and 6 from J; bases not matched to a gene: 1. CDR3 length: 13 residues. The chain's CDR3 is CASSPGQGVEQYF. In DNA, the CDR3 is TGTGCCAGCTCACCGGGACAGGGGGTCGAGCAGTACTTC.